The source of this T cell receptor beta chain is a study of Ad26.COV2.S vaccination and SARS-CoV-2 variants. On the study more broadly: The Ad26.COV2.S arm of the COV1001 trial was where the donor was placed. Each vaccinee took Ad26.COV2.S intramuscularly, once or twice 56 days apart.

Assay used: immunoSEQ multiplex PCR; TCRdb lists only in-frame clones, some missing. The sample lists roughly 320,000 clones, about 86% occurring once. Documented treatment: roughly 20 received Ad26.COV2.S at low or high dose, single or two shots; roughly five received placebo; per-sample allocation not given. Collection of samples fell on day 63 after the first vaccine or placebo injection. Source: peripheral blood, taken in a trial of Ad26.COV2.S vaccine versus placebo. The receptor comes from a person between 18 and 60 years old who received the Ad26.COV2.S COVID-19 vaccine or a placebo.

The CDR3 loop is CASRHRDNQETQYF. CDR3 nucleotides: TGTGCCAGCAGGCACCGGGACAACCAAGAGACCCAGTACTTC. The chain employs TRBV2 and TRBJ2-5; TRBD1 might be the D (6 bases). Germline-derived CDR1 and CDR2 are SNHLY and FYNNEI. The germline V and J ends were trimmed by 6 bases and 0 bases, with 11 bases remaining between them. This CDR3 is 14 amino acids long.